These T cell receptor beta chains were read from a single sample in a study of graft-versus-host responses after intestinal transplantation. Profiled with immunoSEQ multiplex PCR; TCRdb holds only in-frame clones, not every one. The table has more than 12,000 clones, approximately 61% seen once. The sequences come from ileum tissue, collected around 730 days after intestinal transplantation. The receptors were gathered from a human patient who received an intestinal transplant, so some T cells may come from the graft donor. Both conserved end residues are part of each CDR3. The D gene is left open where the match is weak. The size field is filled for only some rows; it gives once, few, many or a size class.

V gene,D gene,clone size,J gene,CDR3 protein,CDR3 DNA
TRBV18,TRBD1,NA,TRBJ1-6,CASSPRDRFFWNYNSPLHF,TGTGCCAGCTCACCACGGGACAGGTTTTTTTGGAACTATAATTCACCCCTCCACTTT
TRBV7-8,TRBD1,NA,TRBJ1-4,CASSLVRGQPEKLFF,TGTGCCAGCAGCTTAGTCAGGGGGCAACCTGAAAAACTGTTTTTT
TRBV4-1,TRBD2,NA,TRBJ2-5,CASSQVFGGGAETQYF,TGCGCCAGCAGCCAAGTCTTCGGCGGGGGGGCGGAGACCCAGTACTTC
TRBV12-5,TRBD2,NA,TRBJ2-1,CASGLALSGLAVNEQFF,TGTGCTAGTGGTTTGGCCTTGAGTGGACTAGCGGTCAATGAGCAGTTCTTC
TRBV12-5,TRBD1,NA,TRBJ1-5,CASGSSTGGNQPQHF,TGTGCTAGTGGTTCCTCGACAGGGGGCAATCAGCCCCAGCATTTT
TRBV19,NA,few,TRBJ2-7,CASSTGYEQYF,TGTGCCAGTAGTACCGGCTACGAGCAGTACTTC
TRBV6-5,NA,few,TRBJ2-6,CASSYSASSGANVLTF,TGTGCCAGCAGTTACTCCGCCAGCTCTGGGGCCAACGTCCTGACTTTC
TRBV6-4,NA,NA,TRBJ2-2,CASSDSSGNTGELFF,TGTGCCAGCAGTGACTCTAGCGGGAACACCGGGGAGCTGTTTTTT
TRBV2,TRBD2,NA,TRBJ2-1,CASSPALGLAGGMYEQFF,TGTGCCAGCAGCCCTGCGTTGGGACTAGCGGGGGGAATGTATGAGCAGTTCTTC
TRBV9,TRBD2,once,TRBJ2-3,CASAPTGTSGGATDTQYF,TGTGCCAGCGCCCCAACCGGGACTAGCGGGGGGGCCACAGATACGCAGTATTTT
TRBV4-3,TRBD2,NA,TRBJ2-7,CASSQDGSGGREQYF,TGCGCCAGCAGCCAAGATGGTAGCGGGGGGCGCGAGCAGTACTTC
TRBV20-1,TRBD1,NA,TRBJ1-1,CSAIDREVAFF,TGCAGTGCTATAGACAGGGAAGTGGCTTTCTTT
TRBV7-2,NA,NA,TRBJ1-5,CASSSRDSNQPQHF,TGTGCCAGCAGCTCCAGGGATAGCAATCAGCCCCAGCATTTT
TRBV7-9,TRBD1,NA,TRBJ1-2,CASSLTTLDRGKNTF,TGTGCCAGCAGCCTGACCACGCTCGACAGGGGAAAAAACACCTTC
TRBV12-5,TRBD1,once,TRBJ2-2,CASGSDRGAGELFF,TGTGCTAGTGGTTCTGACAGGGGGGCCGGGGAGCTGTTTTTT
TRBV29-1,NA,NA,TRBJ2-7,CSVGPSAYEQYF,TGCAGCGTCGGTCCATCCGCCTACGAGCAGTACTTC
TRBV4-3,NA,NA,TRBJ2-4,CASSQDYPGNIQYF,TGCGCCAGCAGCCAAGATTACCCGGGGAACATTCAGTACTTC
TRBV7-2,TRBD2,NA,TRBJ2-2,CASSLVVAGGVNTGELFF,TGTGCCAGCAGCTTAGTCGTCGCGGGGGGGGTAAACACCGGGGAGCTGTTTTTT
TRBV27,NA,NA,TRBJ1-1,CASSRARRYTEAFF,TGTGCCAGCAGTCGAGCCAGGCGATACACTGAAGCTTTCTTT
TRBV4-3,TRBD2,NA,TRBJ2-5,CASSQVLAGRQETQYF,TGCGCCAGCAGCCAAGTACTAGCGGGGCGCCAAGAGACCCAGTACTTC
TRBV4-3,NA,NA,TRBJ1-2,CASSQEIGFGITATQGYTF,TGCGCCAGCAGCCAAGAGATCGGCTTCGGGATCACCGCCACCCAGGGCTACACCTTC
TRBV7-2,NA,NA,TRBJ2-2,CASSLTSWGAGELFF,TGTGCCAGCAGCTTGACTAGTTGGGGAGCCGGGGAGCTGTTTTTT
TRBV21-1,NA,few,TRBJ1-2,CASSIDREPNYGYTF,TGTGCCAGCAGCATTGACAGGGAGCCTAACTATGGCTACACCTTC
TRBV7-2,NA,NA,TRBJ2-7,CASSLVRGKLPYEQYF,TGTGCCAGCAGCTTAGTCAGGGGCAAACTGCCCTACGAGCAGTACTTC
TRBV6-5,NA,NA,TRBJ2-6,CASSSKRGSGANVLTF,TGTGCCAGCAGTTCTAAAAGGGGTTCAGGGGCCAACGTCCTGACTTTC
TRBV11-3,NA,NA,TRBJ1-2,CASSLDVTVSGYTF,TGTGCCAGCAGCTTAGATGTAACAGTCTCTGGCTACACCTTC
TRBV5-1,TRBD1,NA,TRBJ1-2,CASSEGPNRGIGGYTF,TGCGCCAGCAGCGAGGGACCGAACAGGGGTATAGGTGGCTACACCTTC
TRBV19,NA,NA,TRBJ1-5,CASSILAGENQPQHF,TGTGCCAGTAGTATATTGGCAGGGGAAAATCAGCCCCAGCATTTT
TRBV5-1,TRBD2,NA,TRBJ2-7,CASSSPGLASAEQYF,TGCGCCAGCAGCTCACCGGGACTAGCTTCTGCCGAGCAGTACTTC
TRBV4-3,TRBD2,NA,TRBJ2-3,CASSQGTSGDTQYF,TGCGCCAGCAGCCAAGGGACTAGCGGGGATACGCAGTATTTT
TRBV6-5,TRBD1,NA,TRBJ1-6,CASSNLQGNNSPLHF,TGTGCCAGCAGTAACCTACAGGGGAATAATTCACCCCTCCACTTT
TRBV19,TRBD2,NA,TRBJ2-1,CASRTPGLAGGPCGNEQFF,TGTGCCAGTAGGACGCCTGGACTAGCGGGGGGTCCATGTGGGAATGAGCAGTTCTTC
TRBV6-1,NA,NA,TRBJ1-3,CASSENHQGGNTIYF,TGTGCCAGCAGTGAAAATCATCAGGGAGGAAACACCATATATTTT
TRBV5-1,NA,once,TRBJ2-3,CASSLGLETDTQYF,TGCGCCAGCAGCTTGGGACTAGAGACAGATACGCAGTATTTT
TRBV30,NA,NA,TRBJ2-6,CAWSVTGFTGANVLTF,TGTGCCTGGAGTGTAACAGGCTTTACTGGGGCCAACGTCCTGACTTTC
TRBV9,TRBD2,NA,TRBJ2-3,CASSVVSGGADTQYF,TGTGCCAGCAGCGTAGTGAGCGGGGGGGCAGATACGCAGTATTTT
TRBV25-1,NA,NA,TRBJ1-2,CATTRGFNYGYTF,TGTGCCACCACTCGAGGGTTTAACTATGGCTACACCTTC
TRBV9,TRBD2,NA,TRBJ2-3,CASSALAGGPADTQYF,TGTGCCAGCAGCGCCCTAGCGGGGGGGCCGGCGGATACGCAGTATTTT
TRBV4-1,NA,NA,TRBJ1-4,CASSQAVAATDEKLFF,TGCGCCAGCAGCCAAGCGGTGGCTGCGACAGATGAAAAACTGTTTTTT
TRBV7-9,NA,NA,TRBJ1-2,CASSLDASGYGYTF,TGTGCCAGCAGCTTAGATGCTAGTGGGTATGGCTACACCTTC
TRBV7-9,NA,NA,TRBJ2-3,CASSLNGVLDTQYF,TGTGCCAGCAGCCTAAACGGGGTACTGGATACGCAGTATTTT
TRBV6-5,TRBD2,NA,TRBJ2-7,CASSSPGTSGYEQYF,TGTGCCAGCAGTTCCCCCGGGACTAGCGGTTACGAGCAGTACTTC
TRBV11-3,NA,few,TRBJ1-2,CASSSQGSNYGYTF,TGTGCCAGCAGCTCTCAGGGATCGAACTATGGCTACACCTTC
TRBV7-6,TRBD2,few,TRBJ2-3,CASSPAPGGGWADTQYF,TGTGCCAGCAGCCCTGCACCGGGCGGGGGGTGGGCAGATACGCAGTATTTT
TRBV5-1,NA,NA,TRBJ2-1,CASSLLGTSSYNEQFF,TGCGCCAGCAGCTTGCTCGGTACTAGCTCCTACAATGAGCAGTTCTTC
TRBV2,TRBD1,NA,TRBJ1-1,CATSGTVRVDTEAFF,TGTGCCACCTCCGGGACAGTAAGAGTCGACACTGAAGCTTTCTTT
TRBV7-2,NA,NA,TRBJ2-1,CASSPLLGREQFF,TGTGCCAGCAGCCCTCTCCTCGGTCGAGAGCAGTTCTTC
TRBV4-3,NA,NA,TRBJ1-3,CASSQEGDSGNTIYF,TGCGCCAGCAGCCAAGAAGGGGATTCGGGAAACACCATATATTTT
TRBV4-1,TRBD1,few,TRBJ1-6,CASSQDPGTGRNSPLHF,TGCGCCAGCAGCCAAGACCCCGGGACAGGGAGGAATTCACCCCTCCACTTT
TRBV5-4,NA,NA,TRBJ2-3,CASSPSTGDTQYF,TGTGCCAGCAGCCCCTCTACGGGAGATACGCAGTATTTT
TRBV6-1,NA,NA,TRBJ2-7,CASTGDIPHEQYF,TGTGCCAGCACAGGGGACATTCCTCACGAGCAGTACTTC
TRBV5-4,TRBD2,NA,TRBJ2-2,CASSLLLAGGNANTGELFF,TGTGCCAGCAGCTTGTTGCTAGCGGGGGGAAACGCGAACACCGGGGAGCTGTTTTTT
TRBV7-9,NA,NA,TRBJ1-2,CASSLAIGTTNYGYTF,TGTGCCAGCAGCTTAGCGATAGGGACAACTAACTATGGCTACACCTTC
TRBV19,TRBD1,NA,TRBJ2-1,CASSIWGQGANEQFF,TGTGCCAGTAGTATATGGGGACAGGGGGCGAATGAGCAGTTCTTC
TRBV11-3,NA,few,TRBJ2-5,CASSFSSQETQYF,TGTGCCAGCAGCTTCAGTTCCCAAGAGACCCAGTACTTC
TRBV18,TRBD1,NA,TRBJ2-7,CASSTGVYEQYF,TGTGCCAGCTCGACAGGGGTTTACGAGCAGTACTTC
TRBV10-3,TRBD1,medium-sized,TRBJ1-2,CAISVGDSRLYTF,TGTGCCATCAGTGTCGGGGACAGTCGACTCTACACCTTC
TRBV30,NA,NA,TRBJ1-6,CAWSQDSNSPLHF,TGTGCCTGGAGCCAAGACAGTAATTCACCCCTCCACTTT
TRBV7-9,NA,once,TRBJ1-2,CASSFGDFASYGYTF,TGTGCCAGCAGCTTTGGGGACTTTGCCAGCTATGGCTACACCTTC
TRBV6-5,TRBD2,NA,TRBJ2-2,CASSYSTAGDTGELFF,TGTGCCAGCAGTTACTCGACAGCGGGGGACACCGGGGAGCTGTTTTTT